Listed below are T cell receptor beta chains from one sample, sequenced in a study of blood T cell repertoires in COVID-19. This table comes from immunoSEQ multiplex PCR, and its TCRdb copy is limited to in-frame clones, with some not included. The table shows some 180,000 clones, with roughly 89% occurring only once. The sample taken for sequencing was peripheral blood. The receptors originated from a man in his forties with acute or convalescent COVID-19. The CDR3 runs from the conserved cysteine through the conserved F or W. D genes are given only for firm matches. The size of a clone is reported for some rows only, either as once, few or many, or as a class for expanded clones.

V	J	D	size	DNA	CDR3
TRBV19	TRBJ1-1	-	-	TGTGCCAGTAGTATGCGAAGACAGATGAACACTGAAGCTTTCTTT	CASSMRRQMNTEAFF
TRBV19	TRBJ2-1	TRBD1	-	TGTGCCAGTAGGGAGACAGGGAACTCCTACAATGAGCAGTTCTTC	CASRETGNSYNEQFF
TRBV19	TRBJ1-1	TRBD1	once	TGTGCCAGTAGTATCCCGGGACAGGGGACGAGCACTGAAGCTTTCTTT	CASSIPGQGTSTEAFF
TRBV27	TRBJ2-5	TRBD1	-	TGTGCCAGCAGCCTCTTTACAGGGGGCGAGACCCAGTACTTC	CASSLFTGGETQYF
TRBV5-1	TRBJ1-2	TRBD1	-	TGCGCCAGCAGCTCGGGGACAGACAGCTATGGCTACACCTTC	CASSSGTDSYGYTF
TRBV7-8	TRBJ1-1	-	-	TGTGCCAGCAGCTTAGGCAGCGGAGGGGTCACTGAAGCTTTCTTT	CASSLGSGGVTEAFF
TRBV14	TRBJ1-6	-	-	TGTGCCAGCAGCCAAGTCCACGACTCCGGTTCACCCCTCCACTTT	CASSQVHDSGSPLHF
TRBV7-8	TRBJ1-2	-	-	TGTGCCAGCAGTTCCTCCGGGGGAAGGGTTGTGAACTATGGCTACACCTTC	CASSSSGGRVVNYGYTF
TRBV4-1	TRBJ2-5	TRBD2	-	TGCGCCAGCAGCCTACAAGCGGGGACCCAAGAGACCCAGTACTTC	CASSLQAGTQETQYF
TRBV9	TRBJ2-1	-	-	TGTGCCAGCAGCGTGGGCAATTACAATGAGCAGTTCTTC	CASSVGNYNEQFF
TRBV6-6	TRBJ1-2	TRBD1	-	TGTGCCAGCAGTTACGACAGGGGCCCCACCAACTATGGCTACACCTTC	CASSYDRGPTNYGYTF
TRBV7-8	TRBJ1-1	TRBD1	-	TGTGCCAGCAGCTTAACTACAGGGGGCTCAACTGAAGCTTTCTTT	CASSLTTGGSTEAFF
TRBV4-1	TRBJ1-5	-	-	TGCGCCAGCAGCCAAGAGGAGCGGGAAGAGGTGCCCCAGCATTTT	CASSQEEREEVPQHF
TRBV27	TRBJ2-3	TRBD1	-	TGTGCCAGCAGTCTAACGACAGGGAATCCCACAGATACGCAGTATTTT	CASSLTTGNPTDTQYF
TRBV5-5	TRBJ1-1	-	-	TGTGCCAGCAGTTACCAGTCCGTTACTGAAGCTTTCTTT	CASSYQSVTEAFF
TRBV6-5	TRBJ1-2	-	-	TGTGCCAGCAGCTCCCCGACTTTAACCCCCGGCTACACCTTC	CASSSPTLTPGYTF
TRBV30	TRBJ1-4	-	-	TGTGCCTGGAGTTCCTTCGAGGTTTCAACTAATGAAAAACTGTTTTTT	CAWSSFEVSTNEKLFF
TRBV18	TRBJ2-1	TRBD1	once	TGTGCCAGCTCACCACCGGAATTAACGGTTGGACAGGGTATGAATGAGCAGTTCTTC	CASSPPELTVGQGMNEQFF
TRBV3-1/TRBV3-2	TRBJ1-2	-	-	TGTGCCAGCAGCCAAGACAGGGTGAACTATGGCTACACCTTC	CASSQDRVNYGYTF
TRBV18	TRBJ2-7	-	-	TGTGCCAGCTCACCAAGGCAGCTAGTCTACGAGCAGTACTTC	CASSPRQLVYEQYF
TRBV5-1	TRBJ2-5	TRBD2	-	TGCGCCAGCAGCTCCCGGACTAGCGGGGGAGAGACCCAGTACTTC	CASSSRTSGGETQYF
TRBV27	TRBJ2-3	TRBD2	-	TGTGCCAGCAGGCGACCGGGACTAGCGGGGTCGTATACGCAGTATTTT	CASRRPGLAGSYTQYF
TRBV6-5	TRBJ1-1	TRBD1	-	TGTGCCACCATAGATGACAGGGGGGAGACTGAAGCTTTCTTT	CATIDDRGETEAFF
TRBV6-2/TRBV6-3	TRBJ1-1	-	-	TGTGCCAGCAGTTACAGGGGCCCACCCCGGACTGAAGCTTTCTTT	CASSYRGPPRTEAFF
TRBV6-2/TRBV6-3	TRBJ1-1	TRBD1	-	TGTGCCAGCAGTACCCAGACAGGGGGCATGAACACTGAAGCTTTCTTT	CASSTQTGGMNTEAFF
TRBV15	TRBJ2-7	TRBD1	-	TGTGCCACCAGCCGGGGACAGGGAAGATACGAGCAGTACTTC	CATSRGQGRYEQYF
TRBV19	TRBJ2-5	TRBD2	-	TGTGCCAGTAGTATACCCTCCGGGGGGGACCAAGAGACCCAGTACTTC	CASSIPSGGDQETQYF
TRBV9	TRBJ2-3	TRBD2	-	TGTGCCAGCAGCTTCTCCCCGGGACTAGCCGTAGATACGCAGTATTTT	CASSFSPGLAVDTQYF
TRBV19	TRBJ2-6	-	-	TGTGCCAGTAGTATTCGGAGCTCTGGGGCCAACGTCCTGACTTTC	CASSIRSSGANVLTF
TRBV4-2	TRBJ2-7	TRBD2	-	TGTGCCAGCAGCCAAGACGCTAGCGGGGGTCCCTACGAGCAGTACTTC	CASSQDASGGPYEQYF
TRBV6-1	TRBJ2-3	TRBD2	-	TGTGCCAGCAGTGAGATGGGACTAGCGCGAATCACAGATACGCAGTATTTT	CASSEMGLARITDTQYF
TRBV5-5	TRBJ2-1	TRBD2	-	TGTGCCAGCAGCTTGGGGCGGGGAGGGCCCTACAATGAGCAGTTCTTC	CASSLGRGGPYNEQFF
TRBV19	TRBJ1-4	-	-	TGTGCCAGTAGTCAAGGACGTGACAGCGACGAGACTACTAATGAAAAACTGTTTTTT	CASSQGRDSDETTNEKLFF
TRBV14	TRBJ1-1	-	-	TGTGCCAGCAGCCAAGATCAGAACACTGAAGCTTTCTTT	CASSQDQNTEAFF
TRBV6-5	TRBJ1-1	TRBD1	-	TGTGCCACCGGACAGGGGAGGTGGAACACTGAAGCTTTCTTT	CATGQGRWNTEAFF
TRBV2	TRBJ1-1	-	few	TGTGCCAGCGGGACCCAGGGGGCTTTCTTT	CASGTQGAFF
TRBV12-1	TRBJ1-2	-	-	TGTGCCAGCAGACCCTCAGATTTGCGCGGGCCTAACTACTATGGCTACACCTTC	CASRPSDLRGPNYYGYTF
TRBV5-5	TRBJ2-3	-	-	TGTGCCAGCAGCTCCTCAGGGGCAGATACGCAGTATTTT	CASSSSGADTQYF
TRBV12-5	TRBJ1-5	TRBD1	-	TGTGCTAGTGCCACGGGACAGGTCGGACAGCCCCAGCATTTT	CASATGQVGQPQHF
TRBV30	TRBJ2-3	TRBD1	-	TGTGCCTGGGGTAGACAGGGAATAGGGGATACGCAGTATTTT	CAWGRQGIGDTQYF
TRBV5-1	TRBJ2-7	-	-	TGCGCCAGCAGCTTGGGAGCGCAGGGGAAATTTGCCTACGAGCAGTACTTC	CASSLGAQGKFAYEQYF
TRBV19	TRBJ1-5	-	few	TGTGCCAGTAATCACGGACAGAGCAATCAGCCCCAGCATTTT	CASNHGQSNQPQHF
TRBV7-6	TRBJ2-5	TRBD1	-	TGTGCCAGCAGCTACCCCGGGACAGGGGGCGAAGAGACCCAGTACTTC	CASSYPGTGGEETQYF
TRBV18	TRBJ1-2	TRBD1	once	TGTGCCAGCTCACCTTATTCCGGGACAGGGAAGGACTATGGCTACACCTTC	CASSPYSGTGKDYGYTF
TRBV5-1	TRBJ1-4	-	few	TGCGCCAGCAGCTTGGCAGGGCAGCGAAATGAAAAACTGTTTTTT	CASSLAGQRNEKLFF
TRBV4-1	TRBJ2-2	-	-	TGCGCCAGCAGCCAAGATAGCTTAAATGAAGGGGAGCTGTTTTTT	CASSQDSLNEGELFF
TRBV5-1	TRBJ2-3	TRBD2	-	TGCGCCAGCAGCTTGAGGAGAAGCGGGGGGGATCCAGATACGCAGTATTTT	CASSLRRSGGDPDTQYF
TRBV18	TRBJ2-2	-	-	TGTGCCAGCTCACCATTGGGAGGTTTGGACACCGGGGAGCTGTTTTTT	CASSPLGGLDTGELFF
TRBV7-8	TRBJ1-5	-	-	TGTGCCAGCAGCTTAGATCCTGAGCAGCCCCAGCATTTT	CASSLDPEQPQHF
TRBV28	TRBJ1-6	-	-	TGTGCCAGCAGTCTCCCACAGGGAGTAAATTCACCCCTCCACTTT	CASSLPQGVNSPLHF
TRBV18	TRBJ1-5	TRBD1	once	TGTGCCAGCTCATCTGACAGGGATGGCCAGCCCCAGCATTTT	CASSSDRDGQPQHF
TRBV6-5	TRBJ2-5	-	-	TGTGCCAGCAGTTACTCGTGGGGGACAATGGAGACCCAGTACTTC	CASSYSWGTMETQYF
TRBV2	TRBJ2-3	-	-	TGTGCCAGCAGTGAACTGGACGGACTAACAGATACGCAGTATTTT	CASSELDGLTDTQYF
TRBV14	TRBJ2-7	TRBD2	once	TGTGCCAGCAGCCCAGGACTAGCGGGGGGGCCCTACGAGCAGTACTTC	CASSPGLAGGPYEQYF
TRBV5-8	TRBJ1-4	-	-	TGTGCCAGCAGCATAGACTTGGGGCATGAAAAACTGTTTTTT	CASSIDLGHEKLFF